This T cell receptor (beta chain) was observed in a study of T-cell reconstitution after alpha-beta-depleted transplantation in children. General study results and limits: Reportedly, only several hundred clones from non-depleted graft cells drove alpha-beta T-cell counts at about two months. Among T cells one year after transplant, newly produced cells accounted for most counts and diversity. Surviving recipient cells, namely T cells and thymic progenitors, were the source of high day-60 TCRbeta diversity in some patients.

The trim removed 7 bases at V and 4 bases at J, leaving 13 bases unmatched. The CDR3 sequence is 16 residues long. Comment on this clonotype: Antigen unknown.

Preparation of the TCRbeta library was carried out with unique molecular identifiers. MiXCR, run by TCRdb on the PCR reads, gives a single entry per CDR3 protein. The sample has 300,000 or so distinct CDR3 sequences, around 25% seen once. This chain uses TRBV12-3 or TRBV12-4 with TRBJ1-1; 9 bases agree with TRBD1. The material sequenced was PBMCs, mostly from graft donor cells, taken 180 days after TCRalphabeta/CD19-depleted stem cell transplant. The sequence was obtained from a male patient under 18 who had a stem cell transplant for acute lymphoblastic leukemia, so the T cells may come from the graft donor. Here the CDR3 reads CASTPQGASRVTEAFF. The CDR3 DNA reads as TGTGCCAGCACCCCACAGGGGGCGTCAAGGGTCACTGAAGCTTTCTTT.